The present entry profiles one T cell receptor (beta chain) with its context. Its antigen remains unidentified. Sequencing used immunoSEQ multiplex PCR; TCRdb keeps in-frame clones, though not all of them. This sample carries about 95,000 clones, approximately 89% of them seen once, and the ten largest clones take 0.33%. The sample belongs to a study of OX40 agonist ivuxolimab in advanced cancers. Whole-study context: The study gave patients intravenous ivuxolimab at 0.01 to 10 mg/kg every 2 weeks. Age averaged around 60 years (range roughly 20 to 90), and more than 80% were male. Study-wide results and limits: Antigens targeted by the expanded peripheral T cells were not determined. Part of the nonresponder group also had normalized T-cell clonal expansion that was low.

Germline lookup yields CDR1 KGHSH and CDR2 LQKENI. The CDR3 loop spans 16 amino acids. The trim removed 3 bases at V and 7 bases at J, leaving 12 bases unmatched. This sample comprised CD4+ or CD8+ T cells sorted from blood, obtained in a trial of the OX40 agonist ivuxolimab. The V gene is TRBV18, the J gene TRBJ1-5; 7 bases match TRBD1. The sequence was collected from an adult with an advanced solid tumor such as melanoma, head and neck, liver or kidney cancer. The CDR3 protein is CASSPMGQIAGQPQHF. The DNA for the CDR3 is TGTGCCAGCTCACCGATGGGACAGATAGCGGGACAGCCCCAGCATTTT.